The 10 T cell receptor beta chains in this list originate from one sample, sequenced in a study of T cell changes during pregnancy in multiple sclerosis. Assay: immunoSEQ multiplex PCR; the TCRdb copy retains only in-frame clones and omits some. The sample shows about 110,000 clones, roughly 90% of them seen only once. Here the sequenced sample was peripheral blood, taken after pregnancy. These receptors were taken from a female donor with multiple sclerosis, enrolled in a pregnancy study.

J is TRBJ2-1 and V is TRBV30; 7 bases agree with TRBD2. There are 14 residues in the CDR3. Germline CDR1 and CDR2: GTSNPN and SVGIG (reference sequence). The ends lost 2 bases at V and 4 bases at J; junction bases unmatched: 5. CDR3 nucleotides: TGTGCCTGGAGTCGGCTAGCGGTGTACAATGAGCAGTTCTTC. It codes for CAWSRLAVYNEQFF.

This sequence joins TRBV5-4 and TRBJ1-2, with 9 bases matching TRBD1. Trimming at V came to 2 bases and at J to 5 bases, leaving 1 base not matched to a gene. Germline values: CDR1 SGHNT, CDR2 YYREEE (reference sequence). The CDR3 spans 13 residues. CDR3 coding DNA: TGTGCCAGCAGCTTCGGGACAGGGTATGGCTACACCTTC. This gives the protein CASSFGTGYGYTF.

This clone was counted a single time. The genes are TRBV14 and TRBJ1-2, with 7 bases that match TRBD1. J was trimmed by 7 bases and V by 1 base; bases with no gene match: 6. This CDR3 has 14 residues. Germline CDR1 is SGHDN and CDR2 is FVKESK. This CDR3 is CASSQGTNRGGYTF. The CDR3 nucleotides read TGTGCCAGCAGCCAAGGGACAAACAGGGGTGGCTACACCTTC. The whole variable domain, filled in from reference TRBV14 and TRBJ1-2, reads EAGVTQFPSHSVIEKGQTVTLRCDPISGHDNLYWYRRVMGKEIKFLLHFVKESKQDESGMPNNRFLAERTGGTYSTLKVQPAELEDSGVYFCASSQGTNRGGYTFGSGTRLTVV.

The chain has TRBV11-2 and TRBJ1-1; perhaps TRBD1 as D (6 bases). The germline V and J ends were trimmed by 5 bases and 5 bases, with 15 bases remaining between them. Germline-derived CDR1 and CDR2 are SGHAT and FQNNGV. This CDR3 region has 14 residues. The chain's CDR3 is CASSIQGKGTEAFF. The CDR3 coding sequence is TGTGCCAGCAGCATTCAGGGGAAGGGGACTGAAGCTTTCTTT.

The CDR3 loop reads CASSLSNEGNTIYF. The CDR3 coding sequence is TGCGCCAGCAGCTTGTCGAACGAGGGAAACACCATATATTTT. J is TRBJ1-3 and V is TRBV5-1, with D uncertain. The CDR3 spans 14 residues. Trimming shortened V by 1 base and J by 4 bases, and 9 bases separated the two germline ends. Germline CDR1 is SGHRS and CDR2 is YFSETQ.

The V and J genes are TRBV5-1 and TRBJ2-7; tentative D call: TRBD2 (5 bases). The length of the CDR3 is 14 residues. V was shortened by 1 base and J by 2 bases, with 10 bases between the two germline ends. Per the germline V gene, CDR1 is SGHRS and CDR2 is YFSETQ. The CDR3 loop is CASSLRPSTYEQYF. DNA of the CDR3: TGCGCCAGCAGCTTGCGCCCTAGCACCTACGAGCAGTACTTC. Full variable domain (remainder filled in from reference TRBV5-1 and TRBJ2-7): KAGVTQTPRYLIKTRGQQVTLSCSPISGHRSVSWYQQTPGQGLQFLFEYFSETQRNKGNFPGRFSGRQFSNSRSEMNVSTLELGDSALYLCASSLRPSTYEQYFGPGTRLTVT.

The chain links TRBV4-1 to TRBJ2-2; 9 bases map to TRBD2. This CDR3 is 15 amino acids long. Germline loops: CDR1 MGHRA, CDR2 YSYEKL. The ends lost 0 bases at V and 7 bases at J; junction bases unmatched: 3. CDR3 amino acids: CASSQDLAGYGELFF. The CDR3 coding sequence is TGCGCCAGCAGCCAAGATCTAGCGGGGTACGGGGAGCTGTTTTTT.

This clone was observed a handful of times. The chain has TRBV11-1 and TRBJ1-1; D is unresolved. Germline CDR1 SGHAT, CDR2 FQDESV (reference sequence). This CDR3 has 15 residues. The V gene lost 4 bases and the J gene lost 0 bases, with 12 bases spanning the gap. CDR3 loop: CASSSAGFMNTEAFF. DNA for the CDR3: TGTGCCAGCAGCTCTGCGGGGTTCATGAACACTGAAGCTTTCTTT.

The J gene is TRBJ2-3, the V gene TRBV7-3; D not certain. The CDR3 consists of 14 residues. V lost 5 bases to trimming and J lost 2 bases, with 11 bases between them. Germline V gives CDR1 SGHTA, CDR2 FQGTGA. The CDR3 reads CASSPTHSTDTQYF. In nucleotides, the CDR3 is TGTGCCAGCAGCCCGACACACTCCACAGATACGCAGTATTTT. Based on the CDR3 plus reference TRBV7-3 and TRBJ2-3, the full variable domain is GAGVSQTPSNKVTEKGKYVELRCDPISGHTALYWYRQSLGQGPEFLIYFQGTGAADDSGLPNDRFFAVRPEGSVSTLKIQRTERGDSAVYLCASSPTHSTDTQYFGPGTRLTVL.

The chain has TRBV11-2 and TRBJ1-1; TRBD1 might be the D (6 bases). V lost 5 bases to trimming and J lost 0 bases, with 16 bases between them. The CDR3 contains 16 residues. Germline lookup yields CDR1 SGHAT and CDR2 FQNNGV. The CDR3 bases are TGTGCCAGCAGCCCCCTCAGGGGAGCGATGAACACTGAAGCTTTCTTT. Its translation: CASSPLRGAMNTEAFF.